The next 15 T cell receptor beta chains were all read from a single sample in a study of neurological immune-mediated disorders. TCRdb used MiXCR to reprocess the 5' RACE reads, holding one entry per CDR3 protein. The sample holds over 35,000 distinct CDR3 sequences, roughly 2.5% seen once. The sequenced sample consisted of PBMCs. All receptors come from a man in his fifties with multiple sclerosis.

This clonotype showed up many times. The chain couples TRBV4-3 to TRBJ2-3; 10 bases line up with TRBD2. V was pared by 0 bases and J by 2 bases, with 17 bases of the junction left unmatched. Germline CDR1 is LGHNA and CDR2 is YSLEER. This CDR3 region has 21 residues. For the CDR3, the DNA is TGCGCCAGCAGCCAAGACGATGCCCTAGCGGGGGACCCCAGCTCCACAGATACGCAGTATTTT. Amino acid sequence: CASSQDDALAGDPSSTDTQYF.

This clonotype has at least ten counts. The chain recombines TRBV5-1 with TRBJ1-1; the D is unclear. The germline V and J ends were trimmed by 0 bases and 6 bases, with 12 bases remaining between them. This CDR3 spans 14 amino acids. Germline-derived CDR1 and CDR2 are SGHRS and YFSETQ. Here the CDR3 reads CASSLDSLVAEAFF. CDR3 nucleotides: TGCGCCAGCAGCTTGGATTCCTTGGTCGCTGAAGCTTTCTTT.

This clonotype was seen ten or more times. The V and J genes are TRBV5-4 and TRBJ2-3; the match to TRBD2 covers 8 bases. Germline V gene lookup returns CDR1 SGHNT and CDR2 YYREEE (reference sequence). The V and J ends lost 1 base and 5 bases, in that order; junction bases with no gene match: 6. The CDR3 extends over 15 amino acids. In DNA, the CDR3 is TGTGCCAGCAGCTTGACGGGGGGGCCTAAAGATACGCAGTATTTT. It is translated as CASSLTGGPKDTQYF.

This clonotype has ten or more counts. CDR3 coding DNA: TGCGCCAGCAGCCCCACCGTATCGGGGGACGGGTCACCCCTCCACTTT. Amino acids: CASSPTVSGDGSPLHF. This rearrangement joins TRBV5-1 to TRBJ1-6; D may be TRBD1 (5 bases). Germline-derived CDR1 and CDR2 are SGHRS and YFSETQ. The V gene lost 4 bases and the J gene lost 10 bases, with 21 bases spanning the gap. The length of the CDR3 is 16 residues. The complete variable domain, with remaining parts taken from reference TRBV5-1 and TRBJ1-6, reads KAGVTQTPRYLIKTRGQQVTLSCSPISGHRSVSWYQQTPGQGLQFLFEYFSETQRNKGNFPGRFSGRQFSNSRSEMNVSTLELGDSALYLCASSPTVSGDGSPLHFGNGTRLTVT.

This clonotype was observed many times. Here the CDR3 reads CASSLWGTGVSGANVLTF. The CDR3 DNA sequence: TGTGCCAGCAGTTTATGGGGGACAGGTGTCTCTGGGGCCAACGTCCTGACTTTC. This chain connects TRBV28 to TRBJ2-6; TRBD1 matches 8 bases. This CDR3 is built from 18 residues. J gave up 0 bases and V 0 bases, and 4 bases lay outside the gene matches. Per germline, CDR1 MDHEN and CDR2 SYDVKM. Together with reference TRBV28 and TRBJ2-6, the CDR3 gives the full variable domain: DVKVTQSSRYLVKRTGEKVFLECVQDMDHENMFWYRQDPGLGLRLIYFSYDVKMKEKGDIPEGYSVSREKKERFSLILESASTNQTSMYLCASSLWGTGVSGANVLTFGAGSRLTVL.

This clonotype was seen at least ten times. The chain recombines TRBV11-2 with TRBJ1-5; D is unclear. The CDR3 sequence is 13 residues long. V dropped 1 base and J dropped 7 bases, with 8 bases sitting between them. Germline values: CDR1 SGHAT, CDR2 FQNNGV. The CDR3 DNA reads TGTGCCAGCAGCTTAGGGGTTGGACAGCCCCAGCATTTT. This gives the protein CASSLGVGQPQHF.

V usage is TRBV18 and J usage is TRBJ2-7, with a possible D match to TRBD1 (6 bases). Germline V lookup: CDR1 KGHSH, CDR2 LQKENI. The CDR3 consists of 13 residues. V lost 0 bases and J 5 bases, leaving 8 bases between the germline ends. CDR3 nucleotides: TGTGCCAGCTCACCACCCCAGGGGAACGAGCAGTACTTC. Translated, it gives CASSPPQGNEQYF.

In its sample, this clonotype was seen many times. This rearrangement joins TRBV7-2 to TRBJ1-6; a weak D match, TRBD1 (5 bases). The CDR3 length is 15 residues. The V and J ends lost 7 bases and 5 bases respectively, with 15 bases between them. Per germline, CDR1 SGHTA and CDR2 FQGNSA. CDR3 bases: TGTGCCAGCACCTTCGGGGCCAGAGATAATTCACCCCTCCACTTT. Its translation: CASTFGARDNSPLHF.

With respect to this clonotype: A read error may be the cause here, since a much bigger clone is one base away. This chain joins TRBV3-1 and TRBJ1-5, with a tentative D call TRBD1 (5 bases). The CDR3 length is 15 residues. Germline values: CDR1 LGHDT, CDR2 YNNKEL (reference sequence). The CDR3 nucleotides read TGTGTCAGCAGCTCGGACACGACTAGCAATCAGCCCCAGCATTTT. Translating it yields CVSSSDTTSNQPQHF.

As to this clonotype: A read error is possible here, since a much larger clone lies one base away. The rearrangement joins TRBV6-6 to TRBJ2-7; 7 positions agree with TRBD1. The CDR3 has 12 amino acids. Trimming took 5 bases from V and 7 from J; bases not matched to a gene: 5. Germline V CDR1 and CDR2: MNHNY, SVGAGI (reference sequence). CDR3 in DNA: TGTGCCAGCAGTAGAAAGGGGGCTGAGCAGTACTTC. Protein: CASSRKGAEQYF.

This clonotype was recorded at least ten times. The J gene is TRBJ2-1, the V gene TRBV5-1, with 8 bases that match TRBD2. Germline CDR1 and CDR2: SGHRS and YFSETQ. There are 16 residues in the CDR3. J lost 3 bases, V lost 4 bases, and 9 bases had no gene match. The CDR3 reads CASSPNSGGIYNEQFF. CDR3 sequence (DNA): TGCGCCAGCAGCCCAAACAGCGGGGGCATCTACAATGAGCAGTTCTTC.

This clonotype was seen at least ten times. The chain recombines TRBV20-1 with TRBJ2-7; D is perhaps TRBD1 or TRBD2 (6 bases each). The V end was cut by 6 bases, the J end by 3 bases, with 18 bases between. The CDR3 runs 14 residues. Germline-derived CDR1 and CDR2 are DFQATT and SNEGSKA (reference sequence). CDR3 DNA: TGCAGTGCCCGAGAGGGGGGAGAGATCTACGAGCAGTACTTC. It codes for CSAREGGEIYEQYF.

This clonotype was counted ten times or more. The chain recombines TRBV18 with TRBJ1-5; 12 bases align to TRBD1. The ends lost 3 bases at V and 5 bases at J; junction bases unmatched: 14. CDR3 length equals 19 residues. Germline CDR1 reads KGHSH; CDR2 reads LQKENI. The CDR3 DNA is TGTGCCAGCTCACCGGGCTCAGGGGGGGACAGGGGGCCGCATCAGCCCCAGCATTTT. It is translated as CASSPGSGGDRGPHQPQHF.

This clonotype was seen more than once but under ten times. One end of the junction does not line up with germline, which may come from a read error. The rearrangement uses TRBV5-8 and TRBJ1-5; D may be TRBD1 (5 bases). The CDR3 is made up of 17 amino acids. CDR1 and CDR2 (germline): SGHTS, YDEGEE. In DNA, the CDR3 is TGTGCCAGCAGCTTGATGGGGCAGACCGACAGCAATCAGCCCCAGAATTTT. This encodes CASSLMGQTDSNQPQNF.

The CDR3 here is CATSSSRGPGELFF. The CDR3 DNA follows: TGTGCCACCAGTTCTAGCAGGGGCCCCGGGGAGCTGTTTTTT. The chain carries TRBV24-1 and TRBJ2-2, with D perhaps TRBD1 (6 bases). CDR1 is KGHDR and CDR2 is SFDVKD in the germline V gene. CDR3 length equals 14 residues. The V and J ends lost 6 bases and 6 bases respectively, with 13 bases between them.